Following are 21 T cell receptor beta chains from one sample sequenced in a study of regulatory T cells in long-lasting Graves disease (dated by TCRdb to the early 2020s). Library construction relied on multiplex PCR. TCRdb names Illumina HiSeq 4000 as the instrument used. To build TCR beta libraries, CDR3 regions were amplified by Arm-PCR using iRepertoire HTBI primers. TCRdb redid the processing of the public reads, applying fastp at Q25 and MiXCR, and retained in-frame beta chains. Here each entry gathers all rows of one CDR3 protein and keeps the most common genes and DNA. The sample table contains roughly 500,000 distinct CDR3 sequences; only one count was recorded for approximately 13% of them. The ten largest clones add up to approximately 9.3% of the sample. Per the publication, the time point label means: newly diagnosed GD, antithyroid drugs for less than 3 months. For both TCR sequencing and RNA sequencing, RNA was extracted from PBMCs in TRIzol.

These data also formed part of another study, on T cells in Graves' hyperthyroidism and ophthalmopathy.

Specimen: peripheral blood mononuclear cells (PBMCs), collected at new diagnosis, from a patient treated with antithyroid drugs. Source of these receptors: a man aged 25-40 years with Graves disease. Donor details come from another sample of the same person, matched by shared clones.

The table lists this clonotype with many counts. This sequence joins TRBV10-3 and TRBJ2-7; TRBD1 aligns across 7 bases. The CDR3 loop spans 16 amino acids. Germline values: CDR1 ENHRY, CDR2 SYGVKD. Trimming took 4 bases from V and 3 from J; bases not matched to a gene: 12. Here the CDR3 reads CAISAGQARTYYEQYF. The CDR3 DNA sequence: TGTGCCATCAGTGCCGGACAGGCCCGGACCTACTACGAGCAGTACTTC.

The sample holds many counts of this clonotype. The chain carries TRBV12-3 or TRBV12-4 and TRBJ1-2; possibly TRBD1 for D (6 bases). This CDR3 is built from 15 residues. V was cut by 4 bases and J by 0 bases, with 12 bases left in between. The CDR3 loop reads CASSWGHVANYGYTF. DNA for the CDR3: TGTGCCAGCAGTTGGGGGCACGTAGCTAACTATGGCTACACCTTC.

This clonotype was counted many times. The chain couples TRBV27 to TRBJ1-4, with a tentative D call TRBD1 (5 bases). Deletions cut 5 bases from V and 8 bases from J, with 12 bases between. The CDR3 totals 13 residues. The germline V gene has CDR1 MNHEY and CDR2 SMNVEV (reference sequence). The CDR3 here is CASSQLGGEKLFF. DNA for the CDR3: TGTGCCAGCAGTCAACTGGGGGGGGAAAAACTGTTTTTT.

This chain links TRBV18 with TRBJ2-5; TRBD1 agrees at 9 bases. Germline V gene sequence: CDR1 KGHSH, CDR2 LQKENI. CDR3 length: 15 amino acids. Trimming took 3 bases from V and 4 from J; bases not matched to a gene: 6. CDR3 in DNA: TGTGCCAGCTCACCCGGGACAGGGAGGCGAGAGACCCAGTACTTC. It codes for CASSPGTGRRETQYF. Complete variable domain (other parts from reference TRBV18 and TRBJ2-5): NAGVMQNPRHLVRRRGQEARLRCSPMKGHSHVYWYRQLPEEGLKFMVYLQKENIIDESGMPKERFSAEFPKEGPSILRIQQVVRGDSAAYFCASSPGTGRRETQYFGPGTRLLVL.

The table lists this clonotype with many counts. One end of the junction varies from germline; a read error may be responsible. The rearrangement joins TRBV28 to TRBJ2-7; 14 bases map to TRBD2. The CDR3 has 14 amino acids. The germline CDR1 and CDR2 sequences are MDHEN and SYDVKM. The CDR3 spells CASREGTSGRLEFF. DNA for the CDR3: TGTGCCAGCAGGGAGGGGACTAGCGGGAGATTAGAGTTCTTC. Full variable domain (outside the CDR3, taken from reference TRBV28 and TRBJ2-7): DVKVTQSSRYLVKRTGEKVFLECVQDMDHENMFWYRQDPGLGLRLIYFSYDVKMKEKGDIPEGYSVSREKKERFSLILESASTNQTSMYLCASREGTSGRLEFFGPGTRLTVT.

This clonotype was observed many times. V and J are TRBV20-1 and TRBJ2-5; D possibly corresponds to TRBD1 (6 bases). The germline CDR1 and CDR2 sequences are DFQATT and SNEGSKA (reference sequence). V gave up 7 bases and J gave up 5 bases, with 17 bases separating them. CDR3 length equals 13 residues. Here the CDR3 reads CSDAGLGAETQYF. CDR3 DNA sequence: TGCAGTGACGCGGGTCTGGGGGCCGAGACCCAGTACTTC.

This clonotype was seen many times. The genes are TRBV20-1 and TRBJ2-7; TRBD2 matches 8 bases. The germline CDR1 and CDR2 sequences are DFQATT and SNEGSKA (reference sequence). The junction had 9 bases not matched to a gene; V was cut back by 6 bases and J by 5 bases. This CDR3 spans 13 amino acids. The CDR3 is CSAIPGLENEQYF. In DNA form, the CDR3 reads TGCAGTGCCATTCCGGGACTAGAGAACGAGCAGTACTTC.

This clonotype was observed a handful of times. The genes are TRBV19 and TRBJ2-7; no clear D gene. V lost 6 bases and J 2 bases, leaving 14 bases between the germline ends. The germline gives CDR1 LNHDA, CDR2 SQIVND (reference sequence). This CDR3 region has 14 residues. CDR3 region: CASSRSRTTYEQYF. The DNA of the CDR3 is TGTGCCAGTAGCCGGTCGAGGACCACCTACGAGCAGTACTTC.

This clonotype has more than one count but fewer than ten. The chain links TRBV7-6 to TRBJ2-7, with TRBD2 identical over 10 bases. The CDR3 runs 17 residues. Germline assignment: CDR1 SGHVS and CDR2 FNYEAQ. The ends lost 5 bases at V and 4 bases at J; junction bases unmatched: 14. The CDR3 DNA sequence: TGTGCCAGCAGCCTAGGGGCTAGCGGGAGTCGAGCGTACGAGCAGTACTTC. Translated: CASSLGASGSRAYEQYF.

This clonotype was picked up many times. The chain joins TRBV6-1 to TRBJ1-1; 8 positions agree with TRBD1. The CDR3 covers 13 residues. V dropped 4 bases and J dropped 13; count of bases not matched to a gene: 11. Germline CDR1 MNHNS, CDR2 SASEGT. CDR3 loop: CASSATGAMSGFF. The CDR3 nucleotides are TGTGCCAGCAGTGCGACAGGGGCCATGAGCGGTTTCTTT.

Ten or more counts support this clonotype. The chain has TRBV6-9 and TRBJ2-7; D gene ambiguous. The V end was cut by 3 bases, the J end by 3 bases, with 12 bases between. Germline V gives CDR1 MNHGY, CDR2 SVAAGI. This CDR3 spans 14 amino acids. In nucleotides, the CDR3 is TGTGCCAGCAGTTACGCAGAGTTCGGCTACGAGCAGTACTTC. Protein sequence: CASSYAEFGYEQYF.

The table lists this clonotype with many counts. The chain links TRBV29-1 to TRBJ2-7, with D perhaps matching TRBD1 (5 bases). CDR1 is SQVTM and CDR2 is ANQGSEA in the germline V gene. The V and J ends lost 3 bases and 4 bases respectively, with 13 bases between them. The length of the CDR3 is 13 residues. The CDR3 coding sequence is TGCAGCGTTGAGACCCCGCCAGGGTACGAGCAGTACTTC. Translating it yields CSVETPPGYEQYF.

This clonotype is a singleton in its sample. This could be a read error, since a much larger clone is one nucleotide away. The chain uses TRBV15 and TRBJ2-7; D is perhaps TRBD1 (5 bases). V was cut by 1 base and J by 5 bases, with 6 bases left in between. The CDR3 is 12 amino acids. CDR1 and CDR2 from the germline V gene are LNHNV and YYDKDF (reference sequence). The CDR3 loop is CATSRVRDEQYF. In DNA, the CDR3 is TGTGCCACCAGCAGAGTCAGGGACGAGCAGTACTTC.

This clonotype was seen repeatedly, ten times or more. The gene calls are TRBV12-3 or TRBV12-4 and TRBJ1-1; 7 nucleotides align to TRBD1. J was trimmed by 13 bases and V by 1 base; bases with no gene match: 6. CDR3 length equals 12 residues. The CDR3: CASSLGTGGDFF. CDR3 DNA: TGTGCCAGCAGTTTAGGGACAGGCGGGGATTTCTTT.

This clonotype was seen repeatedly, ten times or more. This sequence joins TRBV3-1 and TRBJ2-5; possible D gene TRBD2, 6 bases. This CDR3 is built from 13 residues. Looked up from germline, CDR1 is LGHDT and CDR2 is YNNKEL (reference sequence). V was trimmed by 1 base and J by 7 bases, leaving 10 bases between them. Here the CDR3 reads CASSQGGVGTQYF. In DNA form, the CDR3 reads TGTGCCAGCAGCCAAGGGGGGGTGGGGACCCAGTACTTC.

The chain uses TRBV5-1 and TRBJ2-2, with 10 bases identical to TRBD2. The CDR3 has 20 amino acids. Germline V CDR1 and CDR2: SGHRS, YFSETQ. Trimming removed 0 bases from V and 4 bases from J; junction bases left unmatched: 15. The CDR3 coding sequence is TGCGCCAGCAGCTTGGCCAGAGCTAGCGGGAGTTTTGGGGGCACCGGGGAGCTGTTTTTT. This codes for CASSLARASGSFGGTGELFF.

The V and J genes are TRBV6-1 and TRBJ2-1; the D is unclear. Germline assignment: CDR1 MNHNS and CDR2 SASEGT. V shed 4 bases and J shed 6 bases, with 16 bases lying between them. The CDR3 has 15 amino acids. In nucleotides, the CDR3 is TGTGCCAGCAGTGTAGGGTCTCCCTACTGCAATGAGCAGTTCTTC. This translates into CASSVGSPYCNEQFF.

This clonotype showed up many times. The CDR3 sequence: CASGWDSGQETQYF. Here the CDR3 DNA reads TGTGCCAGCGGCTGGGACTCCGGCCAAGAGACCCAGTACTTC. The rearrangement uses TRBV2 and TRBJ2-5; D possibly corresponds to TRBD2 (6 bases). V dropped 8 bases and J dropped 1 base, with 14 bases sitting between them. CDR3 length: 14 amino acids. CDR1 is SNHLY, CDR2 FYNNEI, per germline.

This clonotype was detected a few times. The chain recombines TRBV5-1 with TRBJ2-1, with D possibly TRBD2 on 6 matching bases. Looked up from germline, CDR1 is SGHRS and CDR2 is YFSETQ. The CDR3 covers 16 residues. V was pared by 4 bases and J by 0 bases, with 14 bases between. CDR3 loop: CASSRGSRGSYNEQFF. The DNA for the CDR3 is TGCGCCAGCAGCCGGGGGTCGAGGGGCTCCTACAATGAGCAGTTCTTC.

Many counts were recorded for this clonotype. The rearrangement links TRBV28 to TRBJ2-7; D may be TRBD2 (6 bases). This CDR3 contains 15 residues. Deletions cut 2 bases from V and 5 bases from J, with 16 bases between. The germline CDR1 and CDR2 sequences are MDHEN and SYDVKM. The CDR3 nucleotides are TGTGCCAGCAGTTTAGGGGGTGGAGGGAGTGACGAGCAGTACTTC. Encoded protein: CASSLGGGGSDEQYF.

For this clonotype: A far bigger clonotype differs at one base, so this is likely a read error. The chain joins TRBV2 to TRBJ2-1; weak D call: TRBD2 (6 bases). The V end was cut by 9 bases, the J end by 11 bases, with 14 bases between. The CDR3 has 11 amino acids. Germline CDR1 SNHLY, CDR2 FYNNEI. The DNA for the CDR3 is TGTGCCAGAAGTTTAGCGGAGAAGCAGTTCTTC. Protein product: CARSLAEKQFF.